The sequence of this T cell receptor beta chain was determined in a study of OX40 agonist ivuxolimab in advanced cancers. With regard to this clone: Its antigen is currently unknown.

The study, taken as a whole, reports: Some nonresponders likewise displayed low normalized T-cell clonal expansion. At 0.1 to 3.0 mg/kg and by week 6, clonal expansion occurred in CD4+ and CD8+ blood T cells. Partial responders dosed at 0.1-3.0 mg/kg displayed clonal expansion ranking among the lowest.

TCRdb's table, derived via immunoSEQ multiplex PCR, lists solely in-frame clones and lacks some. The sample gives approximately 87,000 clones, more than 75% of which show up once; under 0.95% is in the top ten. The CDR3 covers 14 residues. Germline CDR1 reads SGHAT; CDR2 reads FQDESV (reference sequence). The germline V and J ends were trimmed by 5 bases and 4 bases, with 14 bases remaining between them. Samples of blood were obtained at baseline, on cycle 4 day 1, and on cycle 7 day 1. This sequence originates from an adult with an advanced solid tumor such as melanoma, head and neck, liver or kidney cancer. V gene TRBV11-1 combines with J gene TRBJ1-2, with a possible D match to TRBD1 (6 bases). Material: CD4+ or CD8+ T cells sorted from blood, obtained in a trial of the OX40 agonist ivuxolimab. CDR3 loop: CASSHPTGFYGYTF. Written as DNA, the CDR3 is TGTGCCAGCAGCCATCCGACAGGTTTCTATGGCTACACCTTC.